This TCR beta chain was recovered during a study of CD8 T cells in ankylosing spondylitis. Whole-study results and caveats: Typical of ankylosing spondylitis blood, it appeared, was a TCR beta motif of eight highly homologous variants.

One entry per CDR3 protein, called by TCRdb with MiXCR from the 5' RACE reads. The sample carries 330,000 or so distinct CDR3 sequences, around 8% recorded once. From germline, CDR1 is DFQATT and CDR2 SNEGSKA (reference sequence). Losses at the gene ends were 3 bases for V and 9 bases for J; bases not matched to a gene: 9. The CDR3 has 15 residues. In the case of this clonotype: The antigen is not known.

The sequenced material came from blood, either unsorted or a sorted T cell fraction (not recorded which). This chain links TRBV20-1 with TRBJ2-1, with TRBD2 identical over 12 bases. The sequence came from a male donor with ankylosing spondylitis. CDR3 region: CSARQTSGRLVEQFF. The CDR3 DNA sequence: TGCAGTGCTAGGCAGACTAGCGGGAGACTAGTTGAGCAGTTCTTC.